The entry below gives a single T cell receptor (beta chain) sequence along with its context. Its cognate antigen is unknown. This record belongs to a study of regulatory dendritic cells for organ transplantation. The table came from immunoSEQ multiplex PCR; TCRdb's copy has only in-frame clones and leaves some out. Altogether fewer than 40,000 clones are present, roughly nine tenths being singletons, with the ten largest covering over 0.055%. FACS sorted CD4+ or CD8+ T cells into CD45RA+ naive and CD45RO+ memory. Study results and limitations: Alloreactive memory CD8+ T cell pools varied considerably between individuals. The most alloreactive TCR clonotypes were found in resting memory CD8+ cells. Memory CD8+ T cells were the most oligoclonal; naive cells were highly diverse.

In germline, CDR1 is MNHEY, CDR2 SVGAGI. Unmatched junction bases numbered 3, after V lost 5 bases and J lost 0 bases. The CDR3 sequence is 15 residues long. V and J are TRBV6-5 and TRBJ1-3, with 8 bases fitting TRBD1. The sequence was obtained from a human donor in good health. The sequencing sample was made of naive CD4+ T cells from blood. Subset defined: CD45RA+ naive T cells. Here the CDR3 reads CASSPDRGSGNTIYF. In DNA form, the CDR3 reads TGTGCCAGCAGTCCCGACAGGGGCTCTGGAAACACCATATATTTT.